A single sample gave rise to the 10 T cell receptor beta chains below, sequenced in a study of post-analysis software for immune sequencing data. Study observations and caveats: In patients, TRBV5-6, TRBV5-1 and TRBV20-1 belonged to five TRBV segments found more frequently than in controls.

Included in the TCR beta cDNA libraries were unique molecular identifiers. TCRdb fed the PCR reads into MiXCR, producing one record per CDR3 protein. The data contain 250,000 to 300,000 distinct CDR3 sequences, less than 40% of them singletons. Their cognate antigens are unknown. The sequencing input was blood. These receptors were collected from a girl aged 10-17 years with multiple sclerosis.

This clonotype was detected ten times or more. This chain uses TRBV5-1 with TRBJ1-4; D is possibly TRBD1 (6 bases). Germline V lookup: CDR1 SGHRS, CDR2 YFSETQ. The V gene lost 5 bases and the J gene lost 7 bases, with 15 bases spanning the gap. The CDR3 totals 14 residues. In nucleotides, the CDR3 is TGCGCCAGCAGTAAAGGGGGGGCCGGTGAAAAACTGTTTTTT. Its translation is CASSKGGAGEKLFF.

The chain couples TRBV5-1 to TRBJ2-5; 9 nucleotides agree with TRBD2. V gave up 2 bases and J gave up 2 bases; unmatched junction bases: 4. Germline assignment: CDR1 SGHRS and CDR2 YFSETQ. The CDR3 length is 15 residues. Here the CDR3 reads CASSLGTSNQETQYF. The CDR3 coding sequence is TGCGCCAGCAGCTTAGGGACTAGCAATCAAGAGACCCAGTACTTC.

This clonotype has ten or more counts. The chain couples TRBV4-1 to TRBJ1-6; D remains ambiguous. Germline assignment: CDR1 MGHRA and CDR2 YSYEKL. The V gene lost 0 bases and the J gene lost 6 bases, with 12 bases spanning the gap. This CDR3 is 16 amino acids long. For the CDR3, the DNA is TGCGCCAGCAGCCAAGAAACAGTGCTCGCTAATTCACCCCTCCACTTT. Its translation is CASSQETVLANSPLHF.

The count of this clonotype is one. The V call is TRBV12-3 or TRBV12-4, the J call TRBJ2-3, with unresolved D. Deletions cut 5 bases from V and 10 bases from J, with 16 bases between. The CDR3 runs to 13 residues. CDR3 sequence: CASSLGPSRAQYF. CDR3 in DNA: TGTGCCAGCAGTCTTGGACCCAGTCGAGCGCAGTATTTT.

In this sample, this clonotype turned up many times. CDR3 coding DNA: TGTGCCAGCAGCTTAGGTCAGGGGGACACTGAAGCTTTCTTT. It codes for CASSLGQGDTEAFF. V and J are TRBV7-8 and TRBJ1-1, with TRBD1 matching over 7 bases. This CDR3 comprises 14 residues. With 1 base clipped from V and 3 bases from J, the junction kept 2 bases outside the gene matches. Germline V gene lookup returns CDR1 SGHVS and CDR2 FQNEAQ.

This clonotype came up many times. This sequence joins TRBV3-1 and TRBJ2-3; D not resolved. This CDR3 comprises 18 residues. The V end was cut by 1 base, the J end by 1 base, with 18 bases between. The germline gives CDR1 LGHDT, CDR2 YNNKEL (reference sequence). CDR3 sequence: CASSQVQQSPAGTDTQYF. CDR3 nucleotide sequence: TGTGCCAGCAGCCAAGTCCAACAGTCCCCTGCGGGCACAGATACGCAGTATTTT.

The chain couples TRBV20-1 to TRBJ2-5; D is possibly TRBD1 or TRBD2 (5 bases each). This CDR3 region has 13 residues. Trimming shortened V by 6 bases and J by 4 bases, and 15 bases separated the two germline ends. Germline CDR1 reads DFQATT; CDR2 reads SNEGSKA (reference sequence). CDR3 protein: CSAREAGRETQYF. CDR3 in DNA: TGCAGTGCCCGAGAGGCAGGGAGAGAGACCCAGTACTTC.

This clonotype was counted ten times or more. The chain has TRBV3-1 and TRBJ2-1, with TRBD1 identical over 9 bases. CDR3 length equals 15 residues. Losses at the gene ends were 3 bases for V and 4 bases for J; bases not matched to a gene: 4. Germline assignment: CDR1 LGHDT and CDR2 YNNKEL (reference sequence). The CDR3 DNA reads as TGTGCCAGCAGCCAGGGGACAGGGAGGTACAATGAGCAGTTCTTC. It translates to CASSQGTGRYNEQFF.

The rearrangement uses TRBV4-1 and TRBJ2-3, with 8 nucleotides matching TRBD2. CDR1 and CDR2 from the germline V gene are MGHRA and YSYEKL. Trimming at V came to 4 bases and at J to 2 bases, leaving 5 bases not matched to a gene. This CDR3 spans 15 amino acids. As DNA, the CDR3 is TGCGCCAGCAGCCTCGCGGGGGGACTCACAGATACGCAGTATTTT. Encoded protein: CASSLAGGLTDTQYF.

The rearrangement links TRBV10-3 to TRBJ2-5; no definite D call. Germline-derived CDR1 and CDR2 are ENHRY and SYGVKD. The CDR3 loop spans 14 amino acids. The V and J ends lost 4 bases and 5 bases respectively, with 14 bases between them. CDR3 sequence reads: CAISGGRVWETQYF. As DNA, the CDR3 is TGTGCCATCAGTGGAGGAAGGGTATGGGAGACCCAGTACTTC.